The source of this TCR beta chain is a study of T cell changes during pregnancy in multiple sclerosis. Generated by immunoSEQ multiplex PCR, the TCRdb table keeps only in-frame clones and is missing some. Of 85,000 to 90,000 clones listed, around 94% are singletons. CDR1 SQVTM and CDR2 ANQGSEA come from the germline V gene. V shed 4 bases and J shed 3 bases, with 19 bases lying between them. The CDR3 is 16 residues long. This TCR was recovered from a female donor in good health, enrolled as a control in a pregnancy study. V and J are TRBV29-1 and TRBJ2-1; D is undetermined. Sequences were derived from peripheral blood, sampled after pregnancy. Here the CDR3 reads CSVVFFRVGDYNEQFF. The CDR3 nucleotides read TGCAGCGTTGTATTTTTCCGTGTAGGAGACTACAATGAGCAGTTCTTC.